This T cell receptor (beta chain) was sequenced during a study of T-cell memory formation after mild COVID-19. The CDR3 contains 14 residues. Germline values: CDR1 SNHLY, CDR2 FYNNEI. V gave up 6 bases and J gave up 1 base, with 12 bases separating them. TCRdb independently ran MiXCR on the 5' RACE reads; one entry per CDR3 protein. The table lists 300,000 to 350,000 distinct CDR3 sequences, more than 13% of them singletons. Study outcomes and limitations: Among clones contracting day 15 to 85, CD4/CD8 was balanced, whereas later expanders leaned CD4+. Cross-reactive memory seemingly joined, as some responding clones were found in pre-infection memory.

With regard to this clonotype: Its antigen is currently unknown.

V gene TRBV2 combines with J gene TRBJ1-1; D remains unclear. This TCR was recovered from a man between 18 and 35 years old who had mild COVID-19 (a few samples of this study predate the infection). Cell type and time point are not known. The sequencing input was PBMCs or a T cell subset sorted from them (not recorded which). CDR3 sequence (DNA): TGTGCCAGCAGGTTAGGGCCCACGAACACTGAAGCTTTCTTT. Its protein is CASRLGPTNTEAFF.